A single sample gave rise to the 30 T cell receptor beta chains below, sequenced in a study of blood T cell repertoires in COVID-19. Here immunoSEQ multiplex PCR was the method, and the copy in TCRdb shows in-frame clones only, minus some. The table lists 360,000 or so clones, roughly nine tenths of them singletons, with around 3% in the top ten. Sequencing was carried out using PBMCs or T cells enriched from blood (not recorded which). Every receptor here comes from a woman aged 25 to 39 who had recovered from COVID-19.

The V call is TRBV5-4, the J call TRBJ2-3; TRBD1 matches at 7 bases. Germline V gene sequence: CDR1 SGHNT, CDR2 YYREEE (reference sequence). The CDR3 spans 16 residues. Germline trimming cut 0 bases from V and 5 bases from J; bases unmatched to any gene: 9. CDR3 protein: CASSLGGRGTEDTQYF. In DNA, the CDR3 is TGTGCCAGCAGCTTGGGTGGCAGGGGGACAGAAGATACGCAGTATTTT.

The chain is built from TRBV4-2 and TRBJ2-1; 7 bases are a match to TRBD1. The CDR3 totals 15 residues. V gave up 1 base and J gave up 9 bases; unmatched junction bases: 9. CDR1 and CDR2 (germline): LGHNA, YNFKEQ. DNA of the CDR3: TGTGCCAGCAGCCAAGGACAGGGAATTCGGGTTGAGCAGTTCTTC. Translation gives CASSQGQGIRVEQFF.

The V gene is TRBV5-1, the J gene TRBJ1-1, with 9 nucleotides matching TRBD1. The germline gives CDR1 SGHRS, CDR2 YFSETQ. V dropped 4 bases and J dropped 5; count of bases not matched to a gene: 6. CDR3 length: 14 amino acids. CDR3 DNA sequence: TGCGCCAGCAGCCAGGGACAGGGCGGTACTGAAGCTTTCTTT. Its translation: CASSQGQGGTEAFF. The whole variable domain, remainder taken from reference TRBV5-1 and TRBJ1-1, is KAGVTQTPRYLIKTRGQQVTLSCSPISGHRSVSWYQQTPGQGLQFLFEYFSETQRNKGNFPGRFSGRQFSNSRSEMNVSTLELGDSALYLCASSQGQGGTEAFFGQGTRLTVV.

The CDR3 reads CASSYSIGEKLFF. The DNA for the CDR3 is TGTGCCAGCAGTTACTCGATCGGGGAAAAACTGTTTTTT. The chain employs TRBV6-5 and TRBJ1-4; D is ambiguous. This CDR3 contains 13 residues. V lost 0 bases and J 8 bases, leaving 7 bases between the germline ends. Germline-derived CDR1 and CDR2 are MNHEY and SVGAGI.

In regard to this clone: Other DNA sequences within the sample encode an identical CDR3. Written as DNA, the CDR3 is TGCGCCAGCAGCTTGGGAGCGGGGCCCTACAATGAGCAGTTCTTC. It translates to CASSLGAGPYNEQFF. This chain uses TRBV5-1 with TRBJ2-1, with 7 bases identical to TRBD2. Per the germline V gene, CDR1 is SGHRS and CDR2 is YFSETQ. CDR3 size: 15 residues. Trimming removed 0 bases from V and 2 bases from J; junction bases left unmatched: 2. Combining the CDR3 with reference TRBV5-1 and TRBJ2-1 gives the whole variable domain KAGVTQTPRYLIKTRGQQVTLSCSPISGHRSVSWYQQTPGQGLQFLFEYFSETQRNKGNFPGRFSGRQFSNSRSEMNVSTLELGDSALYLCASSLGAGPYNEQFFGPGTRLTVL.

This clone was observed a single time. The CDR3 DNA reads TGTGCCACCGCAGGCCTGGGCAATGAGCAGTTCTTC. Its protein product is CATAGLGNEQFF. The V gene is TRBV24-1, the J gene TRBJ2-1; D unresolved. Looked up from germline, CDR1 is KGHDR and CDR2 is SFDVKD. This CDR3 has 12 residues. Trimming shortened V by 9 bases and J by 6 bases, and 11 bases separated the two germline ends.

The chain combines TRBV3-1 (or the pseudogene TRBV3-2) with TRBJ2-3, with 9 bases fitting TRBD2. Trimming at V came to 4 bases and at J to 4 bases, leaving 15 bases not matched to a gene. The germline CDR1 and CDR2 sequences are LGHDT and YNNKEL (reference sequence). The CDR3 spans 18 residues. The chain's CDR3 is CASSPWVAGAHGPDTQYF. The CDR3 DNA reads as TGTGCCAGCAGCCCCTGGGTAGCGGGGGCCCACGGGCCAGATACGCAGTATTTT.

The CDR3 nucleotides read TGTGCCAGCAGTTTATCTCTAGCGGACAACACAGATACGCAGTATTTT. It yields the protein CASSLSLADNTDTQYF. This chain joins TRBV28 and TRBJ2-3; the match to TRBD2 covers 7 bases. Looked up from germline, CDR1 is MDHEN and CDR2 is SYDVKM. The V and J ends lost 1 base and 2 bases, in that order; junction bases with no gene match: 6. The CDR3 extends over 16 amino acids.

V is TRBV6-5 and J is TRBJ1-6, with 7 nucleotides matching TRBD1. CDR3 length: 15 amino acids. Losses at the gene ends were 5 bases for V and 7 bases for J; bases not matched to a gene: 8. Germline values: CDR1 MNHEY, CDR2 SVGAGI. The CDR3 here is CASSTQTGRNSPLHF. The CDR3 nucleotides are TGTGCCAGCAGTACCCAGACAGGGCGGAATTCACCCCTCCACTTT.

There are many counts of this clone. The J gene is TRBJ2-7, the V gene TRBV6-5; perhaps TRBD2 as D (7 bases). Germline assignment: CDR1 MNHEY and CDR2 SVGAGI. Trimming removed 7 bases from V and 5 bases from J, with 18 bases in between. The CDR3 sequence is 14 residues long. The CDR3 region is CASTQWGGKDEQYF. The DNA for the CDR3 is TGTGCCAGCACTCAGTGGGGGGGCAAAGACGAGCAGTACTTC.

This chain joins TRBV18 and TRBJ1-1, with D possibly being TRBD1 (6 bases). Germline V gene data show CDR1 as KGHSH and CDR2 as LQKENI. V was cut by 2 bases and J by 4 bases, with 26 bases left in between. This CDR3 has 19 residues. CDR3 amino acids: CASSPDTGSRVWTFTEAFF. The CDR3 DNA follows: TGTGCCAGCTCACCAGACACAGGGTCGCGGGTTTGGACGTTCACTGAAGCTTTCTTT.

The chain is built from TRBV18 and TRBJ2-3; a possible D gene is TRBD1 (5 bases). Trimming cost V 5 bases and J 3 bases, with 12 bases left between them. The CDR3 runs 14 residues. Germline values: CDR1 KGHSH, CDR2 LQKENI. CDR3 DNA: TGTGCCAGCTCATCGAACCCAGGGACAGATACGCAGTATTTT. It specifies CASSSNPGTDTQYF.

This clone was counted once. The chain recombines TRBV9 with TRBJ2-5; tentatively, D is TRBD2 (5 bases). Germline lookup yields CDR1 SGDLS and CDR2 YYNGEE. The CDR3 has 14 amino acids. Between the trimmed V and J ends, which lost 3 bases and 4 bases, there was a span of 13 bases. The DNA for the CDR3 is TGTGCCAGCAGCGGGACCGTAAGCGGAGAGACCCAGTACTTC. Translating gives CASSGTVSGETQYF.

The V call is TRBV6-2 or TRBV6-3, the J call TRBJ1-2; TRBD1 might be the D (5 bases). CDR1 is MNHEY, CDR2 SVGEGT, per germline. CDR3 length equals 14 residues. Trimming left V 2 bases short and J 0 bases short, with 7 bases between. CDR3 nucleotide sequence: TGTGCCAGCAGTTACCAGGGCTCTAACTATGGCTACACCTTC. Translated, it gives CASSYQGSNYGYTF.

The chain carries TRBV6-5 and TRBJ1-2, with D uncertain. V shed 6 bases and J shed 4 bases, with 12 bases lying between them. The CDR3 sequence is 13 residues long. Germline values: CDR1 MNHEY, CDR2 SVGAGI. The DNA of the CDR3 is TGTGCCAGCAGGGAGTTCAGTACCTATGGCTACACCTTC. This encodes CASREFSTYGYTF.

The gene calls are TRBV5-4 and TRBJ2-3; 9 bases are a match to TRBD2. Germline loops: CDR1 SGHNT, CDR2 YYREEE (reference sequence). The CDR3 contains 17 residues. V lost 0 bases and J lost 3; bases outside the gene matches: 8. CDR3 loop: CASSLGASGGTTDTQYF. The CDR3, as DNA: TGTGCCAGCAGCTTGGGGGCCAGCGGGGGGACTACAGATACGCAGTATTTT.

CDR3 in amino acids: CASSQVTGRGTQYF. Here the CDR3 DNA reads TGTGCCAGCAGCCAAGTTACAGGGCGAGGGACCCAGTACTTC. This chain uses TRBV3-1 (or the pseudogene TRBV3-2) with TRBJ2-5, with TRBD1 as a possible D gene (6 bases). Per germline, CDR1 LGHDT and CDR2 YNNKEL (reference sequence). V was clipped by 1 base and J by 7 bases, with 13 bases between them. CDR3 length: 14 residues.

The chain has TRBV5-4 and TRBJ2-3, with D possibly TRBD1 on 5 matching bases. Trimming removed 6 bases at V and 2 bases at J, with 10 bases between. The CDR3 length is 13 residues. Germline V lookup: CDR1 SGHNT, CDR2 YYREEE (reference sequence). Here the CDR3 reads CASTPRDTDTQYF. The DNA for the CDR3 is TGTGCCAGCACCCCCAGGGACACAGATACGCAGTATTTT.

The chain recombines TRBV28 with TRBJ1-3, with D maybe TRBD1 (6 bases). The V gene's germline CDR1 is MDHEN and CDR2 SYDVKM. With 6 bases removed from V and 4 bases from J, the gap between germline ends came to 13 bases. This CDR3 contains 14 residues. The CDR3 sequence is CASSLTGSGNTIYF. In nucleotides, the CDR3 is TGTGCCAGCAGCCTCACAGGGTCAGGAAACACCATATATTTT.

This clone was picked up one time. The rearrangement links TRBV28 to TRBJ2-5; 7 positions match TRBD1. The V gene's germline CDR1 is MDHEN and CDR2 SYDVKM. V was clipped by 5 bases and J by 2 bases; unmatched bases: 5. The CDR3 totals 14 residues. The DNA of the CDR3 is TGTGCCAGCAGTGTGGGACAGTTACAAGAGACCCAGTACTTC. This codes for CASSVGQLQETQYF.

The chain combines TRBV9 with TRBJ2-1; 7 positions agree with TRBD2. This CDR3 contains 15 residues. Germline values: CDR1 SGDLS, CDR2 YYNGEE. J lost 6 bases, V lost 4 bases, and 10 bases had no gene match. The CDR3 DNA follows: TGTGCCAGCAGCCAACGGACTAGTTCGGGCAATGAGCAGTTCTTC. This gives the protein CASSQRTSSGNEQFF.

This clone was detected only a few times. V is TRBV3-1 (or the pseudogene TRBV3-2) and J is TRBJ2-3, with D maybe TRBD1 (6 bases). The CDR3 sequence is 15 residues long. CDR1 and CDR2 (germline): LGHDT, YNNKEL (reference sequence). V was shortened by 4 bases and J by 3 bases, with 14 bases between the two germline ends. The CDR3 DNA follows: TGTGCCAGCAGCCGATGGGACACCTCTACAGATACGCAGTATTTT. The encoded protein is CASSRWDTSTDTQYF.

This sequence joins TRBV13 and TRBJ2-7; TRBD2 is a possible D gene (5 bases). The ends were cut back, 3 bases at V and 3 bases at J, with 9 bases in the middle. The germline V gene has CDR1 PRHDT and CDR2 FYEKMQ (reference sequence). The CDR3 loop spans 13 amino acids. The CDR3: CASSFGRGYEQYF. The CDR3 DNA reads as TGTGCCAGCAGCTTCGGACGGGGCTACGAGCAGTACTTC.

V is TRBV7-9 and J is TRBJ2-1, with TRBD2 matching over 13 bases. The CDR3 length is 16 residues. V lost 4 bases, J lost 7 bases, and 7 bases stayed unmatched. The germline gives CDR1 SEHNR, CDR2 FQNEAQ (reference sequence). The CDR3 bases are TGTGCCAGCAGCTCGGGACTAGCGGGGTTAGGGAATGAGCAGTTCTTC. This codes for CASSSGLAGLGNEQFF.

This chain links TRBV6-5 with TRBJ1-5; 7 bases align to TRBD1. The junction had 9 bases not matched to a gene; V was cut back by 8 bases and J by 2 bases. This CDR3 has 15 amino acids. The germline V gene encodes CDR1 MNHEY and CDR2 SVGAGI. The CDR3 reads CASRTGARGNQPQHF. For the CDR3, the DNA is TGTGCCAGCCGAACAGGGGCTAGAGGCAATCAGCCCCAGCATTTT.

The rearrangement links TRBV11-1 to TRBJ2-7; D possibly corresponds to TRBD2 (6 bases). The CDR3 sequence is 14 residues long. V was shortened by 5 bases and J by 12 bases, with 23 bases between the two germline ends. Per the germline V gene, CDR1 is SGHAT and CDR2 is FQDESV (reference sequence). CDR3 in amino acids: CASSPIGGTLRRYF. Written as DNA, the CDR3 is TGTGCCAGCAGCCCGATTGGGGGGACCCTAAGGAGGTACTTC.

The V call is TRBV6-5, the J call TRBJ2-3, with TRBD2 matching over 8 bases. The V segment lost 5 bases and the J segment 2 bases; nucleotides outside the gene matches: 6. The germline CDR1 and CDR2 sequences are MNHEY and SVGAGI. This CDR3 contains 15 residues. CDR3 sequence reads: CASSPLAGYTDTQYF. The CDR3 bases are TGTGCCAGCAGTCCTTTAGCGGGATACACAGATACGCAGTATTTT.

V and J are TRBV18 and TRBJ2-5; a weak D match, TRBD1 (5 bases). The CDR3 loop spans 15 amino acids. Trimming took off 6 bases at V and 0 bases at J, with 14 bases between the two ends. Germline CDR1 KGHSH, CDR2 LQKENI. CDR3 nucleotide sequence: TGTGCCAGCTCTCGCGGACAAGGAGACCAAGAGACCCAGTACTTC. Translation: CASSRGQGDQETQYF. The entire variable domain, with the rest obtained from reference TRBV18 and TRBJ2-5, is as follows: NAGVMQNPRHLVRRRGQEARLRCSPMKGHSHVYWYRQLPEEGLKFMVYLQKENIIDESGMPKERFSAEFPKEGPSILRIQQVVRGDSAAYFCASSRGQGDQETQYFGPGTRLLVL.

The chain combines TRBV10-3 with TRBJ1-1; the D gene is possibly TRBD1 (5 bases). The CDR3 spans 14 residues. Germline lookup yields CDR1 ENHRY and CDR2 SYGVKD. V was shortened by 0 bases and J by 2 bases, with 7 bases between the two germline ends. The CDR3 spells CAISESGLNTEAFF. Written as DNA, the CDR3 is TGTGCCATCAGTGAGTCGGGGCTCAACACTGAAGCTTTCTTT.

DNA for the CDR3: TGTGCCAGCAGTTACTCGGGACAGGGACTCTATGGCTACACCTTC. Translating gives CASSYSGQGLYGYTF. The rearrangement uses TRBV6-5 and TRBJ1-2, with 9 bases identical to TRBD1. V was pared by 0 bases and J by 4 bases, with 3 bases of the junction left unmatched. The CDR3 runs 15 residues. Germline V gene lookup returns CDR1 MNHEY and CDR2 SVGAGI.